The clone carrying this T cell receptor (beta chain) was recorded a few times. The antigen remains unidentified. The trim removed 2 bases at V and 5 bases at J, leaving 6 bases unmatched. The CDR3 totals 14 residues. Germline V gives CDR1 SEHNR, CDR2 FQNEAQ (reference sequence). These data come from a study of T cell repertoires in cytomegalovirus infection. The study's findings and limits: HLA-C-restricted CMV-specific TCR beta clonotypes were dominant in the ex vivo response.

From the reads, TCRdb called clonotypes with MiXCR, one entry per CDR3 protein. Here the sample spans 310,000 or so distinct CDR3 sequences, around 9.6% being singletons. This sequence was found in a human donor in good health (CMV status not recorded). Some clones in this sample may be carry-over from other donors' samples. The sequencing sample was made of PBMCs. The chain has TRBV7-9 and TRBJ2-7; TRBD1 aligns across 7 bases. The CDR3 DNA follows: TGTGCCAGCAGCTTAAAGGGGGCAATCAACGAGCAGTACTTC. Its protein product is CASSLKGAINEQYF.